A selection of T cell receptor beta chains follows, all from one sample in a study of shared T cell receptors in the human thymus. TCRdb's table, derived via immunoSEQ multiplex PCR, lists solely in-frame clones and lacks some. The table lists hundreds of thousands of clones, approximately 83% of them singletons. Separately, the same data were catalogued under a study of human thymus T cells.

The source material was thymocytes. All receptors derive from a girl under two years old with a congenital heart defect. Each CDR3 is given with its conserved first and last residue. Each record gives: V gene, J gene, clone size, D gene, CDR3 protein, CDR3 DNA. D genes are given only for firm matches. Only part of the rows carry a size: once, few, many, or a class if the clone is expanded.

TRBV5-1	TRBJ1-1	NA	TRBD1	CASSPRDREGDSEAFF	TGCGCCAGCAGCCCCCGGGACAGAGAGGGGGACTCTGAAGCTTTCTTT
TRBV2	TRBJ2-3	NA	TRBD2	CASSLAGSTDTQYF	TGTGCCAGCAGCCTAGCGGGGAGCACAGATACGCAGTATTTT
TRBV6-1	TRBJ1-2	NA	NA	CASSGIESGKYGYTF	TGTGCCAGCAGTGGGATAGAGTCAGGGAAGTATGGCTACACCTTC
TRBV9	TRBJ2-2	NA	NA	CASTDSLNTGELFF	TGTGCCAGCACCGATAGCCTAAACACCGGGGAGCTGTTTTTT
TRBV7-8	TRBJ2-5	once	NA	CASSKGLIPKETQYF	TGTGCCAGCAGCAAAGGACTCATTCCCAAAGAGACCCAGTACTTC
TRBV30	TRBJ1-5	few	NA	CAWSAGRQRTENQPQHF	TGTGCCTGGAGTGCCGGGAGACAGAGAACGGAGAATCAGCCCCAGCATTTT
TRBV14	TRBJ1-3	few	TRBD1	CASSQEVAGGSEGNTIYF	TGTGCCAGCAGCCAAGAGGTAGCAGGGGGAAGCGAAGGAAACACCATATATTTT
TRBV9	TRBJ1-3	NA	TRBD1	CASSVGRQGSTGDTIYF	TGTGCCAGCAGCGTAGGGAGACAGGGGTCCACAGGGGACACCATATATTTT
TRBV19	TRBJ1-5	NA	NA	CATHGARPNGNQPQHF	TGTGCCACCCATGGGGCCAGGCCCAACGGCAATCAGCCCCAGCATTTT
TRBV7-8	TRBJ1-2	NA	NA	CASSLEQGTYGYTF	TGTGCCAGCAGCTTAGAGCAGGGTACCTATGGCTACACCTTC
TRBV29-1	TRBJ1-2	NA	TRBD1	CSVEDRRGTGPRKGYIF	TGCAGCGTTGAAGATCGTCGGGGGACAGGGCCTCGTAAAGGCTACATCTTC
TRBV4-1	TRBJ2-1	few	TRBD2	CASSLQPGKRGEYNEQFF	TGCGCCAGCAGCTTACAACCTGGGAAGCGGGGAGAATACAATGAGCAGTTCTTC
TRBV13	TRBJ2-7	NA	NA	CASSYSNGYEQYF	TGTGCCAGCAGCTACAGTAACGGTTACGAGCAGTACTTC
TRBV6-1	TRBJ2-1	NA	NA	CASRESAGPGLAYNEQFF	TGTGCCAGCAGGGAAAGCGCGGGGCCGGGACTCGCCTACAATGAGCAGTTCTTC
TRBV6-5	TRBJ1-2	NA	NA	CASSYRGDGYTF	TGTGCCAGCAGTTACCGGGGGGACGGCTACACCTTC
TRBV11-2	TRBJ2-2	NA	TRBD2	CASSGGVARTGELFF	TGTGCCAGCAGCGGGGGGGTCGCCCGTACCGGGGAGCTGTTTTTT
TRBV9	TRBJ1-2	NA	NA	CASSGYPGANYGYTF	TGTGCCAGCAGCGGATACCCAGGGGCGAACTATGGCTACACCTTC
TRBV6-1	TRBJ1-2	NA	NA	CASSEAFAGDLSGYTF	TGTGCCAGCAGTGAAGCTTTTGCGGGGGACCTTAGTGGCTACACCTTC
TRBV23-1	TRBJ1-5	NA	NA	CASSPQSASEGGPGQPQHF	TGCGCCAGCAGTCCTCAGAGCGCGAGCGAGGGCGGGCCTGGACAGCCCCAGCATTTT
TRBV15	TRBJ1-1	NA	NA	CATSSLGRGAFF	TGTGCCACCAGCAGTCTGGGGAGGGGAGCTTTCTTT
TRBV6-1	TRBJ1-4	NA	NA	CASSESGREKLFF	TGTGCCAGCAGTGAATCGGGGAGGGAAAAACTGTTTTTT
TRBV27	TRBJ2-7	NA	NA	CASSPRPLWWSEQYF	TGTGCCAGCAGTCCAAGACCCCTCTGGTGGAGCGAGCAGTACTTC
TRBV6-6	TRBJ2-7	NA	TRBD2	CASSYRSGTRGYEQYF	TGTGCCAGCAGTTACCGGTCCGGGACTAGAGGGTACGAGCAGTACTTC
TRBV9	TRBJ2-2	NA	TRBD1	CASSPRQGYTGELFF	TGTGCCAGCAGCCCCCGACAGGGGTATACCGGGGAGCTGTTTTTT
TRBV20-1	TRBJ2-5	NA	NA	CSATNRAQYF	TGCAGTGCTACTAACAGGGCCCAGTACTTC
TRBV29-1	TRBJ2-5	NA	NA	CSVEDQFGEVSKAETQYF	TGCAGCGTTGAAGATCAGTTCGGAGAAGTATCAAAAGCAGAGACCCAGTACTTC
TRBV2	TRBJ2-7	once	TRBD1	CASSRHPLGKDRGNEQYF	TGTGCCAGCAGTAGACACCCATTAGGAAAGGACAGGGGCAACGAGCAGTACTTC